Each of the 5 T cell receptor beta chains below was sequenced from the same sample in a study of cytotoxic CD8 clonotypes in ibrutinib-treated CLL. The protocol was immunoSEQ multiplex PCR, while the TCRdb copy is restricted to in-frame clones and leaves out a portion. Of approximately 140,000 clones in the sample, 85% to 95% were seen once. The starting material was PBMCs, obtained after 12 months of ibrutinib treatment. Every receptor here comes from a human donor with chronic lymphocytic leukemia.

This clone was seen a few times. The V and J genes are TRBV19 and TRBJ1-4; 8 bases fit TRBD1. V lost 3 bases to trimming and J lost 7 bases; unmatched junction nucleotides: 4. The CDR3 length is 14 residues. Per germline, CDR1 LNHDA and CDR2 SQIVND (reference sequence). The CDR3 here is CASSMDTGGEKLFF. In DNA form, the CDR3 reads TGTGCCAGTAGTATGGATACAGGGGGTGAAAAACTGTTTTTT.

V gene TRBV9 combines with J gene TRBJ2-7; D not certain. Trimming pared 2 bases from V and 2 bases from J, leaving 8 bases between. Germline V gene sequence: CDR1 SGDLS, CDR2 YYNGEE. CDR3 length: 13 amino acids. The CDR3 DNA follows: TGTGCCAGCAGCGTCCGCCCGGCCTACGAGCAGTACTTC. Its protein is CASSVRPAYEQYF.

The CDR3 DNA sequence: TGTGCCAGCAGCGAGGGACAGAAAGCTGGAAACACCATATATTTT. It translates to CASSEGQKAGNTIYF. The V and J genes are TRBV2 and TRBJ1-3; 7 positions agree with TRBD1. V gave up 6 bases and J gave up 2 bases; unmatched junction bases: 7. Germline V lookup: CDR1 SNHLY, CDR2 FYNNEI. The CDR3 sequence is 15 residues long.

The CDR3 sequence is CASGTPGTGEGYTF. Here the CDR3 DNA reads TGTGCCAGCGGTACCCCCGGGACAGGGGAGGGCTACACCTTC. The chain uses TRBV7-8 and TRBJ1-2; the match to TRBD1 covers 10 bases. This CDR3 has 14 amino acids. V lost 8 bases and J lost 8; bases outside the gene matches: 11. Per the germline V gene, CDR1 is SGHVS and CDR2 is FQNEAQ.

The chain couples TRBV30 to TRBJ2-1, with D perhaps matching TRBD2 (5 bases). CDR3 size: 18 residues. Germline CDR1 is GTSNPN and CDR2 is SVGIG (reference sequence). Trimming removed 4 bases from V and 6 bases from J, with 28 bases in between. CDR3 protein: CAWKRGWKGFGGSNEQFF. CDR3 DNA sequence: TGTGCCTGGAAACGGGGTTGGAAGGGTTTTGGTGGGAGCAATGAGCAGTTCTTC.